The entry below describes one TCR beta chain. The antigen is not known. Assay used: immunoSEQ multiplex PCR; TCRdb lists only in-frame clones, some missing. The sample records about 73,000 clones, around 94% being singletons. This sample was included in a study of cytomegalovirus exposure and HLA in healthy donors. Findings and limits, study-wide: Most TCR sequences were uncommon, yet certain public TCRs appeared in many donors.

The ends were cut back, 1 base at V and 6 bases at J, with 14 bases in the middle. Germline-derived CDR1 and CDR2 are SGHRS and YFSETQ. CDR3 length: 15 amino acids. The chain carries TRBV5-1 and TRBJ2-1; perhaps TRBD2 as D (6 bases). The clonotype comes from a woman aged 18-29 years in good health and CMV-seropositive. Sequenced: PBMCs. The CDR3 sequence: CASSLSTSKANEQFF. CDR3 DNA sequence: TGCGCCAGCAGCTTGTCGACTAGTAAGGCCAATGAGCAGTTCTTC. The full variable domain, in which reference TRBV5-1 and TRBJ2-1 provide the parts outside the CDR3, is KAGVTQTPRYLIKTRGQQVTLSCSPISGHRSVSWYQQTPGQGLQFLFEYFSETQRNKGNFPGRFSGRQFSNSRSEMNVSTLELGDSALYLCASSLSTSKANEQFFGPGTRLTVL.